One sample yielded the 27 T cell receptor beta chains listed below, sequenced in a study of T cells in Graves' hyperthyroidism and ophthalmopathy. TCR beta CDR3 sequences were amplified from RNA transcripts. The HTBI set primed first-round TCR CDR3 RT-PCR. TCRdb re-derived calls from the multiplex PCR reads in MiXCR, one entry per CDR3 protein. The sample has about 260,000 distinct CDR3 sequences, 16% seen once; the top ten hold 25% to 30%. The material sequenced was blood. The receptors were sampled from a woman younger than 35 with Graves' ophthalmopathy.

This clonotype was seen many times. The genes are TRBV20-1 and TRBJ2-3; D not certain. Trimming removed 1 base from V and 6 bases from J, with 8 bases in between. There are 12 residues in the CDR3. Germline V gene sequence: CDR1 DFQATT, CDR2 SNEGSKA (reference sequence). The DNA for the CDR3 is TGCAGTGCTAGAGTCTCAACCGATACGCAGTATTTT. Protein: CSARVSTDTQYF.

This clonotype showed up many times. The chain's CDR3 is CASSQGGRTNEKLFF. The DNA of the CDR3 is TGTGCCAGCAGCCAAGGCGGGCGAACAAATGAAAAACTGTTTTTT. The chain is built from TRBV3-1 and TRBJ1-4, with D unresolved. CDR3 length: 15 amino acids. Trimming took 1 base from V and 5 from J, leaving 11 bases between them. Looked up from germline, CDR1 is LGHDT and CDR2 is YNNKEL (reference sequence).

This clonotype was detected many times. The chain joins TRBV29-1 to TRBJ1-2; TRBD1 agrees at 7 bases. The germline CDR1 and CDR2 sequences are SQVTM and ANQGSEA. This CDR3 has 12 residues. V shed 7 bases, J shed 8 bases, and the junction held 10 bases outside the gene matches. For the CDR3, the DNA is TGCAGCGACGCGGGGGCAGGGGGAGGCTACACCTTC. It yields the protein CSDAGAGGGYTF.

This clonotype was recorded at least ten times. The CDR3 region has the DNA TGCAGTGCTAGACACACGAGACTAGTTTACAATGAGCAGTTCTTC. Protein: CSARHTRLVYNEQFF. The chain carries TRBV20-1 and TRBJ2-1; D possibly corresponds to TRBD2 (6 bases). Germline CDR1 DFQATT, CDR2 SNEGSKA (reference sequence). This CDR3 has 15 residues. V lost 2 bases to trimming and J lost 4 bases, with 15 bases between them.

V is TRBV19 and J is TRBJ1-1; TRBD1 might be the D (5 bases). V was pared by 3 bases and J by 3 bases, with 8 bases between. The CDR3 extends over 13 amino acids. Germline assignment: CDR1 LNHDA and CDR2 SQIVND (reference sequence). The CDR3 is CASSIMTDTEAFF. The CDR3 DNA reads as TGTGCCAGTAGTATCATGACAGACACTGAAGCTTTCTTT.

This clonotype occurred many times. This chain connects TRBV2 to TRBJ1-3; 10 bases align to TRBD1. V dropped 4 bases and J dropped 0; count of bases not matched to a gene: 21. Germline V gene lookup returns CDR1 SNHLY and CDR2 FYNNEI. CDR3 length equals 22 residues. The CDR3 reads CASSVVGTGVPSSGRSGNTIYF. The CDR3 bases are TGTGCCAGCAGTGTCGTAGGGACAGGGGTCCCTTCCTCTGGACGCTCTGGAAACACCATATATTTT. Full variable domain (missing parts from reference TRBV2 and TRBJ1-3): EPEVTQTPSHQVTQMGQEVILRCVPISNHLYFYWYRQILGQKVEFLVSFYNNEISEKSEIFDDQFSVERPDGSNFTLKIRSTKLEDSAMYFCASSVVGTGVPSSGRSGNTIYFGEGSWLTVV.

In this sample, this clonotype turned up a few times. A junction end diverges from the germline sequence, so it may reflect a read error. The V call is TRBV20-1, the J call TRBJ2-1, with 7 bases matching TRBD2. The germline V gene encodes CDR1 DFQATT and CDR2 SNEGSKA (reference sequence). The CDR3 extends over 15 amino acids. CDR3 region: CSARKGSGMYNGQFF. The CDR3 DNA reads TGCAGTGCTAGGAAAGGGAGCGGGATGTACAATGGGCAGTTCTTC.

This clonotype was recorded many times. V gene TRBV12-5 combines with J gene TRBJ2-3; D possibly corresponds to TRBD1 (6 bases). CDR1 is LGHNT and CDR2 is FRNRAP in the germline V gene. V dropped 0 bases and J dropped 2 bases, with 12 bases sitting between them. The CDR3 consists of 16 residues. CDR3 loop: CASGLVGTSITDTQYF. The CDR3 DNA follows: TGTGCTAGTGGTTTGGTAGGGACATCTATCACAGATACGCAGTATTTT.

This clonotype was picked up many times. The chain employs TRBV6-1 and TRBJ2-7; 8 nucleotides line up with TRBD2. Germline loops: CDR1 MNHNS, CDR2 SASEGT. J was trimmed by 3 bases and V by 4 bases; bases with no gene match: 11. This CDR3 is 16 amino acids long. This chain's CDR3 is CASSALSLAGVYEQYF. In DNA form, the CDR3 reads TGTGCCAGCAGTGCCTTATCTCTAGCGGGCGTCTACGAGCAGTACTTC.

The V call is TRBV2, the J call TRBJ2-7, with D uncertain. The germline gives CDR1 SNHLY, CDR2 FYNNEI. CDR3 size: 12 residues. Trimming shortened V by 2 bases and J by 7 bases, and 9 bases separated the two germline ends. The CDR3 sequence is CASSEWVTEQYF. The DNA of the CDR3 is TGTGCCAGCAGTGAATGGGTTACGGAGCAGTACTTC.

The sample holds many counts of this clonotype. This chain joins TRBV6-1 and TRBJ1-6; unclear D gene. Trimming left V 4 bases short and J 9 bases short, with 7 bases between. In germline, CDR1 is MNHNS, CDR2 SASEGT. The CDR3 has 12 amino acids. The CDR3 nucleotides read TGTGCCAGCAGTGCGGACGGTTCACCCCTCCACTTT. It translates to CASSADGSPLHF.

In its sample, this clonotype was seen many times. This chain joins TRBV10-3 and TRBJ2-6; the D gene is possibly TRBD1 (6 bases). The CDR3 spans 18 residues. V was cut by 4 bases and J by 0 bases, with 16 bases left in between. Germline assignment: CDR1 ENHRY and CDR2 SYGVKD. In DNA, the CDR3 is TGTGCCATCAGTGGACGGGACACCGCACTCTCTGGGGCCAACGTCCTGACTTTC. This gives the protein CAISGRDTALSGANVLTF.

In this sample, this clonotype turned up many times. This rearrangement joins TRBV2 to TRBJ2-3; 7 bases align to TRBD1. In germline, CDR1 is SNHLY, CDR2 FYNNEI. The CDR3 length is 15 residues. V shed 5 bases and J 0 bases; nucleotides not matched to a gene: 5. CDR3 sequence reads: CASSSGTASTDTQYF. CDR3 bases: TGTGCCAGCAGTTCCGGGACAGCTAGCACAGATACGCAGTATTTT.

This clonotype has just a few counts. This rearrangement joins TRBV5-8 to TRBJ2-2; D gene unclear. The V end was cut by 8 bases, the J end by 6 bases, with 11 bases between. Germline V gene sequence: CDR1 SGHTS, CDR2 YDEGEE. This CDR3 comprises 12 residues. The CDR3, as DNA: TGTGCCAGTACGACTCATGCCGGGGAGCTGTTTTTT. Protein sequence: CASTTHAGELFF.

This clonotype was recorded many times. This sequence joins TRBV9 and TRBJ1-2; D remains unclear. The germline V and J ends were trimmed by 0 bases and 0 bases, with 3 bases remaining between them. The CDR3 sequence is 13 residues long. The V gene's germline CDR1 is SGDLS and CDR2 YYNGEE. DNA of the CDR3: TGTGCCAGCAGCGTAGTAGCTAACTATGGCTACACCTTC. It specifies CASSVVANYGYTF. Complete variable domain (other parts from reference TRBV9 and TRBJ1-2): DSGVTQTPKHLITATGQRVTLRCSPRSGDLSVYWYQQSLDQGLQFLIQYYNGEERAKGNILERFSAQQFPDLHSELNLSSLELGDSALYFCASSVVANYGYTFGSGTRLTVV.

The CDR3 is CASSSGQGATYEQYF. CDR3 bases: TGTGCCAGCAGCTCAGGACAGGGGGCCACCTACGAGCAGTACTTC. The chain couples TRBV7-9 to TRBJ2-7, with TRBD1 matching over 11 bases. The CDR3 loop spans 15 amino acids. The germline CDR1 and CDR2 sequences are SEHNR and FQNEAQ (reference sequence). The junction had 4 bases not matched to a gene; V was cut back by 4 bases and J by 2 bases.

This clonotype was counted at least ten times. The chain joins TRBV7-2 to TRBJ2-1; D might be TRBD2 (6 bases). Per germline, CDR1 SGHTA and CDR2 FQGNSA. V lost 5 bases, J lost 6 bases, and 14 bases lay in between. The CDR3 length is 14 residues. The chain's CDR3 is CASSPVGGGNEQFF. As DNA, the CDR3 is TGTGCCAGCAGCCCCGTTGGGGGAGGCAATGAGCAGTTCTTC.

Regarding this clonotype: This may stem from a read error, because a much larger clone lies one nucleotide away. The chain has TRBV28 and TRBJ1-2; possible D gene TRBD1, 6 bases. Per the germline V gene, CDR1 is MDHEN and CDR2 is SYDVKM. The V and J ends lost 3 bases and 1 base respectively, with 15 bases between them. CDR3 length: 16 amino acids. In nucleotides, the CDR3 is TGTGCCAGCAGTTTTGTATTGGGGGCGATTAACTATGGCTACACCTTC. Residues: CASSFVLGAINYGYTF.

This clonotype was recorded at least ten times. The chain is built from TRBV7-8 and TRBJ2-2; tentative D call: TRBD2 (5 bases). V dropped 1 base and J dropped 1 base, with 13 bases sitting between them. The CDR3 spans 17 residues. CDR1 SGHVS and CDR2 FQNEAQ come from the germline V gene. CDR3 sequence reads: CASSLGGSFGNTGELFF. The CDR3 DNA is TGTGCCAGCAGCTTAGGAGGGTCATTCGGGAACACCGGGGAGCTGTTTTTT.

This clonotype was picked up many times. This chain links TRBV2 with TRBJ2-3; 8 bases match TRBD2. The CDR3 totals 16 residues. J was trimmed by 5 bases and V by 6 bases; bases with no gene match: 13. The germline CDR1 and CDR2 sequences are SNHLY and FYNNEI. CDR3 amino acids: CASRKRALAVGDTQYF. The CDR3 DNA reads as TGTGCCAGCAGAAAAAGGGCACTAGCGGTGGGAGATACGCAGTATTTT.

The chain links TRBV5-1 to TRBJ1-2, with TRBD1 matching over 7 bases. The V gene end was trimmed by 4 bases and the J gene end by 4 bases; junction bases not matched to a gene: 10. The germline V gene encodes CDR1 SGHRS and CDR2 YFSETQ. The CDR3 has 15 residues. This CDR3 is CASSPSGAGGYGYTF. DNA of the CDR3: TGCGCCAGCAGCCCCTCCGGCGCAGGGGGCTATGGCTACACCTTC.

This clonotype was detected ten times or more. This chain joins TRBV11-2 and TRBJ1-1; 7 bases map to TRBD1. The V segment lost 4 bases and the J segment 1 base; nucleotides outside the gene matches: 3. CDR3 length equals 14 residues. Germline V gene lookup returns CDR1 SGHAT and CDR2 FQNNGV. The chain's CDR3 is CASSSGQSNTEAFF. CDR3 in DNA: TGTGCCAGCAGCTCGGGACAGTCGAACACTGAAGCTTTCTTT.

In its sample, this clonotype was seen many times. This chain uses TRBV20-1 with TRBJ2-5; 7 positions match TRBD1. CDR3 length: 15 residues. Germline CDR1 DFQATT, CDR2 SNEGSKA (reference sequence). J lost 5 bases, V lost 4 bases, and 13 bases had no gene match. The CDR3 is CSANPGTEGPETQYF. The DNA for the CDR3 is TGCAGTGCTAATCCCGGGACAGAAGGACCTGAGACCCAGTACTTC.

This rearrangement joins TRBV3-1 to TRBJ2-1; 9 nucleotides align to TRBD2. In germline, CDR1 is LGHDT, CDR2 YNNKEL (reference sequence). V lost 2 bases, J lost 2 bases, and 7 bases stayed unmatched. The CDR3 totals 17 residues. The DNA for the CDR3 is TGTGCCAGCAGCCAATTTCATAGCGGGGGAACCTACAATGAGCAGTTCTTC. It is translated as CASSQFHSGGTYNEQFF.

This clonotype was seen many times. The chain is built from TRBV7-2 and TRBJ1-1; tentative D call: TRBD1 (6 bases). Looked up from germline, CDR1 is SGHTA and CDR2 is FQGNSA. V lost 6 bases and J lost 6, with 17 bases in between. The CDR3 totals 14 residues. In DNA, the CDR3 is TGTGCCAGCAGGATTGGTGGGGGGGCGGCTGAAGCTTTCTTT. It yields the protein CASRIGGGAAEAFF.

Comment on this clonotype: Just one base apart from a much larger clone, this may be a read error. The chain is built from TRBV5-1 and TRBJ2-2; tentatively, D is TRBD1 (6 bases). Deletions cut 5 bases from V and 1 base from J, with 9 bases between. The CDR3 runs to 14 residues. Germline V gene lookup returns CDR1 SGHRS and CDR2 YFSETQ. CDR3 in DNA: TGCGCCAGCAGGTCAGGGGTGAACACCGGGGAGCTGTTTTTT. Translating it yields CASRSGVNTGELFF.

V usage is TRBV5-6 and J usage is TRBJ1-5; 7 bases line up with TRBD1. CDR3 length: 16 residues. With 1 base clipped from V and 5 bases from J, the junction kept 9 bases outside the gene matches. Germline V gives CDR1 SGHDT, CDR2 YYEEEE. Written as DNA, the CDR3 is TGTGCCAGCAGCTTGTGGACAGGCAGCACGCATCAGCCCCAGCATTTT. Encoded protein: CASSLWTGSTHQPQHF.